This passage covers 32 T cell receptor beta chains from one sample sequenced in a study of T cells in Graves' hyperthyroidism and ophthalmopathy. The source material, RNA transcripts, was used to amplify TCR beta CDR3 regions. The primer set for the first-round RT-PCR of the TCR CDR3 was HTBI. TCRdb called the multiplex PCR reads again in MiXCR, with one record for every CDR3 protein. The table has approximately 400,000 distinct CDR3 sequences, roughly 18% seen once. Sequencing used blood. Every receptor here comes from a man aged 18-30 years with Graves' ophthalmopathy.

The V gene is TRBV25-1, the J gene TRBJ1-2; a weak D match, TRBD1 (5 bases). V dropped 8 bases and J dropped 9 bases, with 16 bases sitting between them. Per germline, CDR1 MGHDK and CDR2 SYGVNS. This CDR3 is 12 amino acids long. CDR3 residues: CASGGTSGRYTF. The CDR3 DNA follows: TGTGCCAGCGGGGGGACGTCAGGACGCTACACCTTC.

The gene calls are TRBV9 and TRBJ1-2; no firm D call. The CDR3 sequence is 13 residues long. Trimming shortened V by 2 bases and J by 8 bases, and 13 bases separated the two germline ends. The germline gives CDR1 SGDLS, CDR2 YYNGEE. The CDR3 bases are TGTGCCAGCAGCGTGGGCTCCCTCGGGGGCTACACCTTC. Residues: CASSVGSLGGYTF.

This clonotype appeared many times. This sequence joins TRBV20-1 and TRBJ1-5, with TRBD1 matching 11 bases. V shed 0 bases and J 4 bases; nucleotides not matched to a gene: 5. The CDR3 runs to 16 residues. Germline V gives CDR1 DFQATT, CDR2 SNEGSKA (reference sequence). The CDR3 nucleotides are TGCAGTGCTAGAGAGGGGGGGACAGGGGGGAATCAGCCCCAGCATTTT. Protein: CSAREGGTGGNQPQHF.

In this sample, this clonotype turned up many times. This chain connects TRBV2 to TRBJ2-7; 8 positions match TRBD1. The V gene's germline CDR1 is SNHLY and CDR2 FYNNEI. The CDR3 contains 15 residues. V shed 2 bases and J 2 bases; nucleotides not matched to a gene: 5. The CDR3 reads CASSEFQGAAYEQYF. CDR3 in DNA: TGTGCCAGCAGTGAATTCCAGGGGGCTGCCTACGAGCAGTACTTC.

The chain joins TRBV6-1 to TRBJ1-5; unclear D gene. CDR1 is MNHNS and CDR2 is SASEGT in the germline V gene. The CDR3 sequence is 14 residues long. Trimming shortened V by 7 bases and J by 0 bases, and 10 bases separated the two germline ends. The CDR3 protein is CASTTGDSNQPQHF. For the CDR3, the DNA is TGTGCCAGCACCACTGGGGATAGCAATCAGCCCCAGCATTTT.

This clonotype came up a few times. The V gene is TRBV29-1, the J gene TRBJ2-3; TRBD1 matches 7 bases. The germline gives CDR1 SQVTM, CDR2 ANQGSEA. The CDR3 is 13 amino acids. After removal of 7 bases from V and 0 bases from J, the junction contained 4 bases not matched to a gene. This CDR3 is CSARTGSTDTQYF. In DNA form, the CDR3 reads TGCAGCGCTAGGACAGGAAGCACAGATACGCAGTATTTT.

The table lists this clonotype with a few counts. The rearrangement joins TRBV5-8 to TRBJ1-2; D is unresolved. The ends were cut back, 1 base at V and 4 bases at J, with 8 bases in the middle. The germline CDR1 and CDR2 sequences are SGHTS and YDEGEE. The CDR3 runs 13 residues. In nucleotides, the CDR3 is TGTGCCAGCAGCTTGAGGGAGGTCTATGGCTACACCTTC. Protein sequence: CASSLREVYGYTF.

The rearrangement links TRBV27 to TRBJ1-3, with a tentative D call TRBD1 (6 bases). V was clipped by 5 bases and J by 0 bases, with 11 bases between them. The CDR3 covers 15 residues. Germline lookup yields CDR1 MNHEY and CDR2 SMNVEV (reference sequence). The CDR3 here is CASSRTANSGNTIYF. CDR3 coding DNA: TGTGCCAGCAGTCGGACAGCCAACTCTGGAAACACCATATATTTT.

The V and J genes are TRBV2 and TRBJ2-3; 13 nucleotides agree with TRBD2. From germline, CDR1 is SNHLY and CDR2 FYNNEI. The CDR3 sequence is 17 residues long. The J segment lost 0 bases and the V segment lost 4 bases, leaving 4 bases of the junction unmatched. CDR3 amino acids: CASSVWTSGGSTDTQYF. The CDR3 coding sequence is TGTGCCAGCAGTGTTTGGACTAGCGGGGGAAGCACAGATACGCAGTATTTT.

This clonotype was observed many times. The V call is TRBV2, the J call TRBJ2-7; tentatively, D is TRBD1 (6 bases). Germline V CDR1 and CDR2: SNHLY, FYNNEI. Deletions cut 7 bases from V and 4 bases from J, with 14 bases between. The CDR3 has 13 residues. The CDR3 region is CASMNRGTYEQYF. CDR3 nucleotides: TGTGCCAGCATGAATCGTGGGACATACGAGCAGTACTTC.

Ten or more counts support this clonotype. The gene calls are TRBV12-3 or TRBV12-4 and TRBJ1-5, with no clear D. CDR3 length: 14 amino acids. V was shortened by 4 bases and J by 6 bases, with 13 bases between the two germline ends. The CDR3 reads CASSWEGTSQPQHF. In DNA, the CDR3 is TGTGCCAGCAGTTGGGAGGGTACGAGTCAGCCCCAGCATTTT.

The rearrangement uses TRBV29-1 and TRBJ2-7; maybe TRBD2 (6 bases). CDR1 and CDR2 (germline): SQVTM, ANQGSEA. V was pared by 6 bases and J by 2 bases, with 11 bases between. The CDR3 has 12 amino acids. The CDR3 coding sequence is TGCAGCGTGAGGGACTCACCCTACGAGCAGTACTTC. This sequence encodes CSVRDSPYEQYF.

The table lists this clonotype with many counts. The rearrangement links TRBV12-3 or TRBV12-4 to TRBJ2-5; possibly TRBD2 for D (6 bases). The CDR3 consists of 11 residues. Trimming removed 7 bases at V and 7 bases at J, with 10 bases between. This chain's CDR3 is CASTLGGTQYF. The CDR3 nucleotides are TGTGCCAGCACCCTCGGGGGGACCCAGTACTTC.

This clonotype was observed a few times. This chain connects TRBV6-1 to TRBJ1-3; weak D call: TRBD1 (6 bases). CDR1 and CDR2 (germline): MNHNS, SASEGT. Trimming shortened V by 5 bases and J by 1 base, and 15 bases separated the two germline ends. CDR3 size: 16 residues. CDR3 in DNA: TGTGCCAGCAGTTACAGAAACAGGGTTTCTGGAAACACCATATATTTT. It specifies CASSYRNRVSGNTIYF.

This clonotype was observed many times. The gene calls are TRBV29-1 and TRBJ2-1; D may be TRBD2 (5 bases). The germline V gene encodes CDR1 SQVTM and CDR2 ANQGSEA. The V and J ends lost 2 bases and 7 bases respectively, with 18 bases between them. The CDR3 extends over 15 amino acids. CDR3 in amino acids: CSVEKAGLAKNEQFF. In nucleotides, the CDR3 is TGCAGCGTTGAAAAAGCAGGACTGGCCAAAAATGAGCAGTTCTTC.

This clonotype was seen only a few times. V is TRBV6-2 or TRBV6-3 and J is TRBJ2-5; the match to TRBD1 covers 9 bases. This CDR3 comprises 17 residues. V lost 7 bases and J lost 2; bases outside the gene matches: 14. From germline, CDR1 is MNHEY and CDR2 SVGEGT. CDR3 amino acids: CASTKGGGQGPQETQYF. CDR3 coding DNA: TGTGCCAGCACCAAAGGGGGGGGACAGGGCCCACAAGAGACCCAGTACTTC.

V and J are TRBV28 and TRBJ1-3; the match to TRBD1 covers 7 bases. The CDR3 has 14 amino acids. The J segment lost 4 bases and the V segment lost 2 bases, leaving 2 bases of the junction unmatched. Looked up from germline, CDR1 is MDHEN and CDR2 is SYDVKM. The CDR3 region is CASSLGTEGNTIYF. The CDR3 DNA reads TGTGCCAGCAGTTTAGGGACAGAAGGAAACACCATATATTTT.

V usage is TRBV25-1 and J usage is TRBJ1-1; D is perhaps TRBD1 (5 bases). The CDR3 sequence is 14 residues long. Per germline, CDR1 MGHDK and CDR2 SYGVNS. Trimming shortened V by 9 bases and J by 1 base, and 15 bases separated the two germline ends. CDR3 amino acids: CASLGNGGNTEAFF. In nucleotides, the CDR3 is TGTGCCAGTTTAGGGAACGGGGGGAACACTGAAGCTTTCTTT.

There are many counts of this clonotype. This chain joins TRBV11-2 and TRBJ1-2, with D unresolved. The V and J ends lost 5 bases and 5 bases respectively, with 24 bases between them. The germline V gene encodes CDR1 SGHAT and CDR2 FQNNGV. The CDR3 sequence is 17 residues long. CDR3 residues: CASSPPFLSEVPYGYTF. DNA for the CDR3: TGTGCCAGCAGCCCCCCTTTTCTATCAGAGGTGCCTTATGGCTACACCTTC.

Ten or more counts support this clonotype. V and J are TRBV5-6 and TRBJ2-7; TRBD2 is a possible D gene (6 bases). V lost 3 bases and J lost 0, with 13 bases in between. CDR1 is SGHDT and CDR2 is YYEEEE in the germline V gene. The CDR3 has 15 residues. CDR3 amino acids: CASSYPGGASYEQYF. The CDR3 DNA reads as TGTGCCAGCAGCTACCCCGGGGGAGCCTCCTACGAGCAGTACTTC.

This clonotype has at least ten counts. The chain links TRBV9 to TRBJ2-5; the match to TRBD1 covers 8 bases. Germline values: CDR1 SGDLS, CDR2 YYNGEE. Trimming at V came to 2 bases and at J to 3 bases, leaving 3 bases not matched to a gene. The CDR3 is made up of 14 amino acids. CDR3 sequence reads: CASSVEQGEETQYF. The CDR3 DNA sequence: TGTGCCAGCAGCGTCGAACAGGGGGAAGAGACCCAGTACTTC.

The chain joins TRBV19 to TRBJ1-5; TRBD1 is a possible D gene (5 bases). The ends were cut back, 4 bases at V and 5 bases at J, with 21 bases in the middle. CDR1 and CDR2 from the germline V gene are LNHDA and SQIVND (reference sequence). CDR3 length: 17 amino acids. CDR3 DNA: TGTGCCAGTAGTACCTCTATGAGGGAGGGGAAGTATCAGCCCCAGCATTTT. Protein: CASSTSMREGKYQPQHF.

For this clonotype: Just one base apart from a much larger clone, this may be a read error. The chain links TRBV7-9 to TRBJ2-1; D might be TRBD1 or TRBD2, each matching 6 bases. The germline gives CDR1 SEHNR, CDR2 FQNEAQ (reference sequence). CDR3 size: 13 residues. Here the CDR3 reads CASSRGGGNGQFF. CDR3 nucleotide sequence: TGTGCCAGCAGCCGAGGGGGAGGCAATGGGCAGTTCTTC. Full variable domain (rest looked up from reference TRBV7-9 and TRBJ2-1): DTGVSQNPRHKITKRGQNVTFRCDPISEHNRLYWYRQTLGQGPEFLTYFQNEAQLEKSRLLSDRFSAERPKGSFSTLEIQRTEQGDSAMYLCASSRGGGNGQFFGPGTRLTVL.

This clonotype has ten or more counts. The V call is TRBV20-1, the J call TRBJ2-1; 9 bases are a match to TRBD2. The CDR3 spans 15 residues. CDR1 is DFQATT and CDR2 is SNEGSKA in the germline V gene (reference sequence). V shed 0 bases and J 10 bases; nucleotides not matched to a gene: 10. CDR3 in DNA: TGCAGTGCTAGAGAAACCCTGGCCCTAGCGGGAGAGCAGTTCTTC. Protein sequence: CSARETLALAGEQFF.

This clonotype was counted at least ten times. The rearrangement uses TRBV6-1 and TRBJ2-5; TRBD2 matches 7 bases. The CDR3 contains 16 residues. Looked up from germline, CDR1 is MNHNS and CDR2 is SASEGT. With V trimmed by 6 bases and J by 2 bases, 12 bases remained unmatched. The CDR3 sequence is CASSYLWAGAQETQYF. CDR3 nucleotide sequence: TGTGCCAGCAGCTACCTTTGGGCGGGAGCTCAAGAGACCCAGTACTTC.

The rearrangement joins TRBV20-1 to TRBJ2-3, with 7 bases lining up with TRBD2. Per the germline V gene, CDR1 is DFQATT and CDR2 is SNEGSKA (reference sequence). CDR3 length: 13 residues. Trimming cost V 6 bases and J 2 bases; bases outside gene matches: 5. The CDR3 sequence: CSAGGGNTDTQYF. The DNA for the CDR3 is TGCAGTGCGGGGGGGGGAAACACAGATACGCAGTATTTT.

Many counts were recorded for this clonotype. The CDR3 region is CASSEVETGAQHF. The CDR3 DNA is TGTGCCAGCAGTGAAGTGGAAACCGGGGCCCAGCATTTT. The chain is built from TRBV2 and TRBJ1-5; D unresolved. The V gene's germline CDR1 is SNHLY and CDR2 FYNNEI. This CDR3 spans 13 amino acids. The V end lost 1 base, the J end lost 11 bases, and 12 bases lay between the germline ends. Together with reference TRBV2 and TRBJ1-5, the CDR3 gives the full variable domain: EPEVTQTPSHQVTQMGQEVILRCVPISNHLYFYWYRQILGQKVEFLVSFYNNEISEKSEIFDDQFSVERPDGSNFTLKIRSTKLEDSAMYFCASSEVETGAQHFGDGTRLSIL.

This clonotype was observed many times. The genes are TRBV7-2 and TRBJ2-1; TRBD1 might be the D (6 bases). CDR1 and CDR2 (germline): SGHTA, FQGNSA. The length of the CDR3 is 15 residues. V shed 6 bases and J shed 3 bases, with 15 bases lying between them. The CDR3 sequence: CASRVDSGVYNEQFF. For the CDR3, the DNA is TGTGCCAGCAGAGTGGACAGCGGAGTCTACAATGAGCAGTTCTTC.

Regarding this clonotype: This may be a read error, as it is one base from a much larger clone. The rearrangement links TRBV7-9 to TRBJ1-6, with TRBD1 matching 9 bases. The CDR3 runs to 14 residues. CDR1 is SEHNR, CDR2 FQNEAQ, per germline (reference sequence). CDR3 in amino acids: CASGLSTGGSPLHF. The CDR3 DNA is TGTGCCAGCGGCTTAAGCACAGGGGGCTCACCCCTCCACTTT.

In this sample, this clonotype turned up many times. The CDR3 DNA is TGTGCCAGCAGTCGGGACTCTAGCGGGGGGGCCGGTCTGTACAATGAGCAGTTCTTC. Residues: CASSRDSSGGAGLYNEQFF. This rearrangement joins TRBV7-9 to TRBJ2-1, with TRBD2 identical over 12 bases. The CDR3 extends over 19 amino acids. Trimming at V came to 6 bases and at J to 4 bases, leaving 16 bases not matched to a gene. The germline V gene has CDR1 SEHNR and CDR2 FQNEAQ (reference sequence).

This clonotype was seen a handful of times. Since a much larger clone is just one base distant, this may be a read error. The chain joins TRBV3-1 to TRBJ2-1; 8 positions match TRBD2. Germline loops: CDR1 LGHDT, CDR2 YNNKEL (reference sequence). Germline trimming cut 0 bases from V and 5 bases from J; bases unmatched to any gene: 6. The CDR3 covers 16 residues. CDR3 nucleotide sequence: TGTGCCAGCAGCCAAGACATAGCGGGGCCCCACAATGAGCAGTTCTTC. It encodes CASSQDIAGPHNEQFF.

This clonotype came up many times. The chain carries TRBV3-1 and TRBJ2-7; either TRBD1 or TRBD2 may supply D (7 bases each). Germline CDR1 reads LGHDT; CDR2 reads YNNKEL (reference sequence). The CDR3 is 14 residues long. Trimming stripped 4 bases from V and 3 bases from J, with 13 bases between. The CDR3 coding sequence is TGTGCCAGCAGCCCTGACAGGGACTACTACGAGCAGTACTTC. This codes for CASSPDRDYYEQYF.